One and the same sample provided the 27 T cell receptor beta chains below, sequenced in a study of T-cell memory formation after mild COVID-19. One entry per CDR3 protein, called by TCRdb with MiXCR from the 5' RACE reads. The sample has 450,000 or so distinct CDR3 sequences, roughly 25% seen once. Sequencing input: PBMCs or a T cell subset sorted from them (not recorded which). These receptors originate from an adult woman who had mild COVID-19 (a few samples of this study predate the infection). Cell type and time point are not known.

In DNA form, the CDR3 reads TGCGCCAGCAGCTTGGTTCAGGGGGCGAATGGCTACACCTTC. Its translation: CASSLVQGANGYTF. The V and J genes are TRBV5-1 and TRBJ1-2; 8 bases match TRBD1. The V and J ends lost 0 bases and 6 bases, in that order; junction bases with no gene match: 4. The CDR3 extends over 14 amino acids. Germline-derived CDR1 and CDR2 are SGHRS and YFSETQ.

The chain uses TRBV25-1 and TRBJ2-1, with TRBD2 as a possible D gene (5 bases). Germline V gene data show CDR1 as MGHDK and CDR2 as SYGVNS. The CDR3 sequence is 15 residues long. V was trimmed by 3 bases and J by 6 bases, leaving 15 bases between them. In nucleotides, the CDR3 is TGTGCCAGCAGTGAGGCGGGCCGCTTTAGCAATGAGCAGTTCTTC. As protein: CASSEAGRFSNEQFF.

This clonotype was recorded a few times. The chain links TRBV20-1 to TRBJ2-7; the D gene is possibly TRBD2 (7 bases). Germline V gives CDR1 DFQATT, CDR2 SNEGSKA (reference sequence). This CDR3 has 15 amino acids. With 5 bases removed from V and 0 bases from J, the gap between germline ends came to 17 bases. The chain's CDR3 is CSAPEGGYTSYEQYF. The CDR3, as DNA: TGCAGTGCTCCGGAGGGGGGGTATACCTCCTACGAGCAGTACTTC.

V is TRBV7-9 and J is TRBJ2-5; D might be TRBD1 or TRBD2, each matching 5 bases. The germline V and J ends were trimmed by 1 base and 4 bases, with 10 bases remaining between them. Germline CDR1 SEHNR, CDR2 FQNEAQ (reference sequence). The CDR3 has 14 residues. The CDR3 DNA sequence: TGTGCCAGCAGCTTAGGTATAGGGACAGAGACCCAGTACTTC. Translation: CASSLGIGTETQYF.

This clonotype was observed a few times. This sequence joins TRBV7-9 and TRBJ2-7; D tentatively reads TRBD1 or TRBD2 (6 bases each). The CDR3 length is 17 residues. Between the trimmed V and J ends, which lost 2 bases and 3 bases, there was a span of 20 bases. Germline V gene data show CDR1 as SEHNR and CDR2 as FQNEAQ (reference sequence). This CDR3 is CASSLLGGSPRGYEQYF. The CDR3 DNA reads TGTGCCAGCAGCTTATTGGGGGGCTCCCCTCGAGGCTACGAGCAGTACTTC.

The chain's CDR3 is CASSSSGTIADTQYF. Here the CDR3 DNA reads TGTGCCAGCAGTTCTTCCGGGACAATAGCAGATACGCAGTATTTT. This chain connects TRBV7-3 to TRBJ2-3; a possible D gene is TRBD1 (6 bases). The CDR3 runs to 15 residues. Germline assignment: CDR1 SGHTA and CDR2 FQGTGA. Trimming left V 6 bases short and J 4 bases short, with 17 bases between.

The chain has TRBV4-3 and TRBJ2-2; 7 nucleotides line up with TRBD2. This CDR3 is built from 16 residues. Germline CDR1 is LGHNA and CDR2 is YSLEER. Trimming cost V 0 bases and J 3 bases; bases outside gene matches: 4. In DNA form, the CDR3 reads TGCGCCAGCAGCCAAGATAAAGCGGGATACACCGGGGAGCTGTTTTTT. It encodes CASSQDKAGYTGELFF.

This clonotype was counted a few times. The CDR3 spells CASSLSSLSGNEQFF. The CDR3 nucleotides are TGCGCCAGCAGCTTGAGTAGCCTTAGCGGGAATGAGCAGTTCTTC. The V call is TRBV5-1, the J call TRBJ2-1; 7 bases fit TRBD2. Looked up from germline, CDR1 is SGHRS and CDR2 is YFSETQ. The length of the CDR3 is 15 residues. J lost 7 bases, V lost 1 base, and 8 bases had no gene match.

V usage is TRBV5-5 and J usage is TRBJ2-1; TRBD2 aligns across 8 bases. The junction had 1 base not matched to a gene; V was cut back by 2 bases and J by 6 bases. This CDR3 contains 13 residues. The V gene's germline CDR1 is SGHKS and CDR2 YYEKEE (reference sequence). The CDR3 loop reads CASSFGTSNEQFF. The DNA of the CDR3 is TGTGCCAGCAGCTTCGGGACTAGCAATGAGCAGTTCTTC.

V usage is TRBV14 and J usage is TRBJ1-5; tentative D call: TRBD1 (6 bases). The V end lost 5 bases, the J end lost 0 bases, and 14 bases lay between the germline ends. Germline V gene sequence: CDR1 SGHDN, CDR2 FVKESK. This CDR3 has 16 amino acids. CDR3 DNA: TGTGCCAGCAGCAGCCCCCGGGGGCTTAGCAATCAGCCCCAGCATTTT. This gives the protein CASSSPRGLSNQPQHF.

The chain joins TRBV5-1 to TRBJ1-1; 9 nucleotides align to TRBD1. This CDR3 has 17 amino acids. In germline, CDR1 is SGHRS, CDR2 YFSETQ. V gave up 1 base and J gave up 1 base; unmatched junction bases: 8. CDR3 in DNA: TGCGCCAGCAGCTTGTCGCCAGGACAGGGGCAGAACACTGAAGCTTTCTTT. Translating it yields CASSLSPGQGQNTEAFF.

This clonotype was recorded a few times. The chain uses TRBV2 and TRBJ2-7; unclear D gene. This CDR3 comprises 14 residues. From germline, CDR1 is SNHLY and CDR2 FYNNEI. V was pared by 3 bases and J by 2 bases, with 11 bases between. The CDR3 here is CASSDWRKPYEQYF. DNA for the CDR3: TGTGCCAGCAGTGACTGGCGGAAACCCTACGAGCAGTACTTC.

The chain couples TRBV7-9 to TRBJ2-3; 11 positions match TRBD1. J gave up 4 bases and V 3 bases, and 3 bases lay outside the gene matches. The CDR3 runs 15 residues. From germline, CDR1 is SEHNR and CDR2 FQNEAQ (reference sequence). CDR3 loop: CASSFGTGGPDTQYF. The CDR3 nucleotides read TGTGCCAGCAGCTTCGGGACAGGGGGACCAGATACGCAGTATTTT. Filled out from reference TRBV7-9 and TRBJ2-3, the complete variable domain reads DTGVSQNPRHKITKRGQNVTFRCDPISEHNRLYWYRQTLGQGPEFLTYFQNEAQLEKSRLLSDRFSAERPKGSFSTLEIQRTEQGDSAMYLCASSFGTGGPDTQYFGPGTRLTVL.

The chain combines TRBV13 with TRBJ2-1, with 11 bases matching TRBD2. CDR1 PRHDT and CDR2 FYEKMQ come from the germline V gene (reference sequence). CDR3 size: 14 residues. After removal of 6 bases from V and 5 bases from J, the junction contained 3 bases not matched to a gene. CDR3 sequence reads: CASSIAGGDNEQFF. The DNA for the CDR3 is TGTGCCAGCAGTATAGCGGGGGGGGACAATGAGCAGTTCTTC. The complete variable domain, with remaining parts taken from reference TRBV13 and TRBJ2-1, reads AAGVIQSPRHLIKEKRETATLKCYPIPRHDTVYWYQQGPGQDPQFLISFYEKMQSDKGSIPDRFSAQQFSDYHSELNMSSLELGDSALYFCASSIAGGDNEQFFGPGTRLTVL.

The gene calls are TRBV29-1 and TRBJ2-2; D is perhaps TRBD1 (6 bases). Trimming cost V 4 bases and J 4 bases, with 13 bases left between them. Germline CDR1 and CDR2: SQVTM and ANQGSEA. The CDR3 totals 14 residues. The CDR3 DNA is TGCAGCGTTGCTTGGGACATGACCACCGGGGAGCTGTTTTTT. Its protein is CSVAWDMTTGELFF.

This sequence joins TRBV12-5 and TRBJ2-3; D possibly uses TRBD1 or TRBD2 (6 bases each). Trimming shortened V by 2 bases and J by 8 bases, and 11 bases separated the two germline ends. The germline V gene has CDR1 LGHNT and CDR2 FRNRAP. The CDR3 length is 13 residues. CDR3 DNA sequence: TGTGCTAGTGGTTTGCAAGGGGGAGGTACGCAGTATTTT. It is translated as CASGLQGGGTQYF.

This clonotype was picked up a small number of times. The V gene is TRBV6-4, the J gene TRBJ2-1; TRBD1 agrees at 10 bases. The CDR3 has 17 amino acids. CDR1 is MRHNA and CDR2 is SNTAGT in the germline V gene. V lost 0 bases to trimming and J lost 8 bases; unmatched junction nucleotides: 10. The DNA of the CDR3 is TGTGCCAGCAGTGACTCGATTGGGGACAGGGGAATCGATGAGCAGTTCTTC. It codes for CASSDSIGDRGIDEQFF.

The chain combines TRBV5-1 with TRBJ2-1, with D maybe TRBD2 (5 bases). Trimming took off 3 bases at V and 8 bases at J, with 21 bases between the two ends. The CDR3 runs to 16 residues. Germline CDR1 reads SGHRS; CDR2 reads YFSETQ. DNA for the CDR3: TGCGCCAGCAGCTCGGATAAACGTACTAGTGGGGATGAGCAGTTCTTC. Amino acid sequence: CASSSDKRTSGDEQFF.

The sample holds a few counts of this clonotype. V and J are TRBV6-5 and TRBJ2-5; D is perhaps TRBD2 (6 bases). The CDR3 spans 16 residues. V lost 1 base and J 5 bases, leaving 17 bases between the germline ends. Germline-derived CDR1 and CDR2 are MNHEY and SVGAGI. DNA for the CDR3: TGTGCCAGCAGTTACTATGGGGGGACCCCGCGGGAGACCCAGTACTTC. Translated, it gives CASSYYGGTPRETQYF.

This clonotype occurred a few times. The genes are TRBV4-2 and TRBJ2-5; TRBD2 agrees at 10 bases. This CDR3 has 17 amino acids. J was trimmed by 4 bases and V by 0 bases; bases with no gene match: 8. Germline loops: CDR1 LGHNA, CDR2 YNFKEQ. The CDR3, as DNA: TGTGCCAGCAGCCAAGATCGGGAGCGGGGGGGCCGAGAGACCCAGTACTTC. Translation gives CASSQDRERGGRETQYF.

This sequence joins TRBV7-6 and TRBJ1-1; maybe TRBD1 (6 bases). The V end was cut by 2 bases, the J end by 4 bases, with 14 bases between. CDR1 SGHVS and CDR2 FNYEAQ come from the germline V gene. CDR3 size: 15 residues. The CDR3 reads CASSLRSRGVTEAFF. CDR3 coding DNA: TGTGCCAGCAGCTTACGGTCTAGGGGGGTCACTGAAGCTTTCTTT.

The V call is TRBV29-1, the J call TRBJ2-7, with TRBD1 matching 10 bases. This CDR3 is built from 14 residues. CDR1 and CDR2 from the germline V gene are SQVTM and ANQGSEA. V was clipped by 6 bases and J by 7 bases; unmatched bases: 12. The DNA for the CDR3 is TGCAGCGTGAGTCCTGGGACAGGGGTAGGGGAGCAGTACTTC. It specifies CSVSPGTGVGEQYF.

The DNA for the CDR3 is TGTGCCAGCAGCGTAGGGATAGCGGGGGTACAAGAGACCCAGTACTTC. It translates to CASSVGIAGVQETQYF. The J gene is TRBJ2-5, the V gene TRBV9; 9 bases map to TRBD2. The ends lost 0 bases at V and 2 bases at J; junction bases unmatched: 5. Germline V gene data show CDR1 as SGDLS and CDR2 as YYNGEE. The CDR3 totals 16 residues.

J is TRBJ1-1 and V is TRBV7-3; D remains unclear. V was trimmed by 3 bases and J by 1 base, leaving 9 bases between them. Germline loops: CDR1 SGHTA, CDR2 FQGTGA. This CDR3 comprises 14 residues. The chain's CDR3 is CASSFSGENTEAFF. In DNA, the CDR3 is TGTGCCAGCAGCTTCTCCGGGGAGAACACTGAAGCTTTCTTT.

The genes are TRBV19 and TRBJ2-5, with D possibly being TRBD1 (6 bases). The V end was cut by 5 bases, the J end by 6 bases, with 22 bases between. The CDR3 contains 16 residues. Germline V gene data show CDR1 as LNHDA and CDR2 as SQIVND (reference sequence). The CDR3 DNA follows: TGTGCCAGTAGTCCGCCTAACCCAGGGGTAAGGAAGACCCAGTACTTC. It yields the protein CASSPPNPGVRKTQYF.

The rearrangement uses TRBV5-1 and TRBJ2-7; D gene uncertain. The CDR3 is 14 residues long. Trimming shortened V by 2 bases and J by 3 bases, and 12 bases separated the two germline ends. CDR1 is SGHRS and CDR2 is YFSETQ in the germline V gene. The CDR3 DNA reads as TGCGCCAGCAGCTTAGATGACATCATCTACGAGCAGTACTTC. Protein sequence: CASSLDDIIYEQYF.

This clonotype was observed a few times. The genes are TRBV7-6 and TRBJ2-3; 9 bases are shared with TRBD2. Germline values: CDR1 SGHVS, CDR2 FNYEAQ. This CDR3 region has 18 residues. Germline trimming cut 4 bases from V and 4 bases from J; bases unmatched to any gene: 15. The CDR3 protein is CASSSHPGGTSSPDTQYF. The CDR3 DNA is TGTGCCAGCAGCTCCCACCCTGGCGGGACTAGCAGTCCAGATACGCAGTATTTT.